These 27 T cell receptor beta chains share one sample of origin, sequenced in a study of blood T cell repertoires in COVID-19 (dated by TCRdb to the early 2020s). Library construction relied on the immunoSEQ multiplex PCR assay. TCRdb stores this immuneACCESS table with in-frame sequences only. Part of the clones is absent; in the studies checked, under half of the shortfall reflects unresolved V genes, and no reason is known for the rest. The sample table holds a few hundred thousand clones, of which roughly 91% were seen once. The ten largest clonotypes hold approximately 2.9% of the sample. The specimen was PBMCs or T cells enriched from blood (not recorded which). These receptors originate from a woman in her fifties or sixties who had been exposed to COVID-19.

The chain couples TRBV5-1 to TRBJ2-5, with 12 bases identical to TRBD2. V shed 0 bases and J 5 bases; nucleotides not matched to a gene: 2. This CDR3 has 15 amino acids. Germline V gene data show CDR1 as SGHRS and CDR2 as YFSETQ. CDR3 nucleotide sequence: TGCGCCAGCAGCTTGGCCGGGACTAGCGGGGAGACCCAGTACTTC. As protein: CASSLAGTSGETQYF. The whole variable domain, remainder taken from reference TRBV5-1 and TRBJ2-5, is KAGVTQTPRYLIKTRGQQVTLSCSPISGHRSVSWYQQTPGQGLQFLFEYFSETQRNKGNFPGRFSGRQFSNSRSEMNVSTLELGDSALYLCASSLAGTSGETQYFGPGTRLLVL.

The gene calls are TRBV28 and TRBJ1-4; 12 bases fit TRBD1. After removal of 7 bases from V and 7 bases from J, the junction contained 4 bases not matched to a gene. Germline V lookup: CDR1 MDHEN, CDR2 SYDVKM. This CDR3 is 14 amino acids long. This CDR3 reads CASKGQGAFEKLFF. The CDR3 nucleotides are TGTGCCAGCAAGGGACAGGGGGCGTTTGAAAAACTGTTTTTT.

This sequence joins TRBV7-6 and TRBJ1-5, with D unresolved. V lost 0 bases and J lost 0, with 6 bases in between. This CDR3 is 15 amino acids long. Per germline, CDR1 SGHVS and CDR2 FNYEAQ. The CDR3 here is CASSLAGSSNQPQHF. The CDR3 DNA reads TGTGCCAGCAGCTTAGCCGGGAGTAGCAATCAGCCCCAGCATTTT.

In this sample, this clone turned up once. This rearrangement joins TRBV6-5 to TRBJ1-1; D ambiguous. Trimming shortened V by 2 bases and J by 1 base, and 8 bases separated the two germline ends. Germline V gives CDR1 MNHEY, CDR2 SVGAGI. The CDR3 extends over 14 amino acids. The CDR3 DNA follows: TGTGCCAGCAGTTACGCCCGGGGGAACACTGAAGCTTTCTTT. Its protein is CASSYARGNTEAFF.

CDR3 coding DNA: TGTGCCAGCAGTGGAACCGGGACAGGACTCAATCAGCCCCAGCATTTT. The encoded protein is CASSGTGTGLNQPQHF. The rearrangement uses TRBV28 and TRBJ1-5, with TRBD1 matching over 8 bases. Trimming took 5 bases from V and 3 from J; bases not matched to a gene: 9. Germline V gene lookup returns CDR1 MDHEN and CDR2 SYDVKM. The CDR3 consists of 16 residues. The full variable domain, its missing parts supplied by reference TRBV28 and TRBJ1-5, is DVKVTQSSRYLVKRTGEKVFLECVQDMDHENMFWYRQDPGLGLRLIYFSYDVKMKEKGDIPEGYSVSREKKERFSLILESASTNQTSMYLCASSGTGTGLNQPQHFGDGTRLSIL.

This clone was seen a few times. The rearrangement uses TRBV3-1 (or the pseudogene TRBV3-2) and TRBJ1-4, with TRBD1 identical over 8 bases. Germline CDR1 and CDR2: LGHDT and YNNKEL (reference sequence). This CDR3 spans 18 amino acids. The V segment lost 0 bases and the J segment 8 bases; nucleotides outside the gene matches: 14. As DNA, the CDR3 is TGTGCCAGCAGCCAAGATGGCAGGGGGCGCTCGGGCGGGGAAAAACTGTTTTTT. It specifies CASSQDGRGRSGGEKLFF.

The rearrangement uses TRBV4-1 and TRBJ1-2; 7 nucleotides line up with TRBD1. The CDR3 totals 15 residues. Trimming at V came to 2 bases and at J to 8 bases, leaving 11 bases not matched to a gene. From germline, CDR1 is MGHRA and CDR2 YSYEKL. The DNA for the CDR3 is TGCGCCAGCAGCCAACCCAGAGACAGGGAGTGGGGCTACACCTTC. Its translation: CASSQPRDREWGYTF.

The V and J genes are TRBV2 and TRBJ1-1, with a weak D call TRBD1 (6 bases). V shed 2 bases and J shed 0 bases, with 10 bases lying between them. The germline V gene has CDR1 SNHLY and CDR2 FYNNEI. The CDR3 covers 15 residues. The CDR3 spells CASSERRTVNTEAFF. CDR3 in DNA: TGTGCCAGCAGTGAACGGAGGACAGTGAACACTGAAGCTTTCTTT.

The rearrangement joins TRBV4-1 to TRBJ1-1; 9 positions match TRBD1. V trimming: 7 bases; J trimming: 0 bases; junction bases outside the gene matches: 15. The germline gives CDR1 MGHRA, CDR2 YSYEKL. The CDR3 length is 18 residues. The DNA of the CDR3 is TGCGCCAGCATGGTCGTACCGGGACAGGGTGCTGTGAACACTGAAGCTTTCTTT. Protein sequence: CASMVVPGQGAVNTEAFF.

The chain uses TRBV19 and TRBJ2-7; 7 positions match TRBD1. Germline CDR1 reads LNHDA; CDR2 reads SQIVND (reference sequence). V was pared by 6 bases and J by 4 bases, with 9 bases of the junction left unmatched. This CDR3 contains 14 residues. CDR3 loop: CASRGTEAGYEQYF. CDR3 DNA: TGTGCCAGTAGGGGGACAGAGGCAGGTTACGAGCAGTACTTC.

The gene calls are TRBV10-3 and TRBJ2-7, with D possibly TRBD2 on 5 matching bases. The CDR3 has 12 residues. Germline V lookup: CDR1 ENHRY, CDR2 SYGVKD. The V and J ends lost 0 bases and 6 bases respectively, with 6 bases between them. The CDR3 coding sequence is TGTGCCATCAGTGAGTCGGAGGTCGAGCAGTACTTC. It specifies CAISESEVEQYF.

DNA of the CDR3: TGTGCCAGCAGTTTCGGGTATTTATCCTACGAGCAGTACTTC. It is translated as CASSFGYLSYEQYF. The gene calls are TRBV28 and TRBJ2-7; no reliable D call. Trimming took off 3 bases at V and 1 base at J, with 10 bases between the two ends. The germline V gene has CDR1 MDHEN and CDR2 SYDVKM. This CDR3 is 14 amino acids long. Full variable domain (outside the CDR3, taken from reference TRBV28 and TRBJ2-7): DVKVTQSSRYLVKRTGEKVFLECVQDMDHENMFWYRQDPGLGLRLIYFSYDVKMKEKGDIPEGYSVSREKKERFSLILESASTNQTSMYLCASSFGYLSYEQYFGPGTRLTVT.

The chain couples TRBV5-4 to TRBJ2-3; TRBD2 is a possible D gene (6 bases). The germline V gene has CDR1 SGHNT and CDR2 YYREEE (reference sequence). The CDR3 contains 17 residues. The V gene lost 4 bases and the J gene lost 0 bases, with 18 bases spanning the gap. The CDR3 spells CASSVGRTKTSTDTQYF. CDR3 DNA sequence: TGTGCCAGCAGCGTAGGAAGGACTAAAACTAGCACAGATACGCAGTATTTT.

The V call is TRBV5-1, the J call TRBJ1-1; D is uncertain. V was shortened by 4 bases and J by 5 bases, with 18 bases between the two germline ends. CDR1 and CDR2 (germline): SGHRS, YFSETQ. The CDR3 has 15 amino acids. The CDR3 sequence: CASSPRTYLGTEAFF. The CDR3 region has the DNA TGCGCCAGCAGCCCTAGGACTTACTTAGGAACTGAAGCTTTCTTT.

The gene calls are TRBV5-5 and TRBJ1-2; 7 bases map to TRBD1. This CDR3 region has 15 residues. With V trimmed by 4 bases and J by 2 bases, 8 bases remained unmatched. Germline V lookup: CDR1 SGHKS, CDR2 YYEKEE (reference sequence). CDR3 loop: CASSPDGQANYGYTF. CDR3 bases: TGTGCCAGCAGCCCCGACGGACAGGCCAACTATGGCTACACCTTC.

In its sample, this clone was seen a few times. The chain combines TRBV2 with TRBJ1-6; a weak D match, TRBD1 (5 bases). This CDR3 spans 15 amino acids. Trimming shortened V by 8 bases and J by 10 bases, and 21 bases separated the two germline ends. Germline lookup yields CDR1 SNHLY and CDR2 FYNNEI. CDR3 in amino acids: CASQPPPGRESPLHF. CDR3 nucleotide sequence: TGTGCCAGCCAACCTCCACCAGGGAGGGAGTCACCCCTCCACTTT.

The V call is TRBV5-1, the J call TRBJ1-2; TRBD1 agrees at 8 bases. The length of the CDR3 is 17 residues. Looked up from germline, CDR1 is SGHRS and CDR2 is YFSETQ. Germline trimming cut 6 bases from V and 0 bases from J; bases unmatched to any gene: 13. CDR3 sequence (DNA): TGCGCCAGCAAGCAGGGGGCGCGTTCCCCAGCTAACTATGGCTACACCTTC. Translated: CASKQGARSPANYGYTF.

The rearrangement joins TRBV27 to TRBJ1-1, with 7 bases matching TRBD1. CDR3 length equals 15 residues. The germline CDR1 and CDR2 sequences are MNHEY and SMNVEV (reference sequence). The ends lost 1 base at V and 1 base at J; junction bases unmatched: 3. The chain's CDR3 is CASSLLGQPNTEAFF. CDR3 DNA sequence: TGTGCCAGCAGTTTATTGGGACAGCCGAACACTGAAGCTTTCTTT.

This clone was counted a single time. This chain joins TRBV3-1 (or the pseudogene TRBV3-2) and TRBJ1-2; TRBD1 matches at 11 bases. In germline, CDR1 is LGHDT, CDR2 YNNKEL (reference sequence). V dropped 5 bases and J dropped 4; count of bases not matched to a gene: 3. The CDR3 consists of 14 residues. CDR3 residues: CASSEGQGAYGYTF. Written as DNA, the CDR3 is TGTGCCAGCAGCGAAGGACAGGGGGCCTATGGCTACACCTTC.

The V call is TRBV3-1 (or the pseudogene TRBV3-2), the J call TRBJ1-4; D remains unclear. Trimming took 1 base from V and 8 from J, leaving 11 bases between them. CDR3 length equals 14 residues. CDR1 is LGHDT and CDR2 is YNNKEL in the germline V gene (reference sequence). CDR3 protein: CASSQVGRVEKLFF. DNA of the CDR3: TGTGCCAGCAGCCAAGTCGGGCGGGTCGAAAAACTGTTTTTT.

The gene calls are TRBV24-1 and TRBJ2-5; possibly TRBD2 for D (5 bases). The length of the CDR3 is 12 residues. Germline V lookup: CDR1 KGHDR, CDR2 SFDVKD. Trimming removed 5 bases from V and 5 bases from J, with 8 bases in between. CDR3 loop: CATSAGGETQYF. The CDR3 bases are TGTGCCACCAGTGCAGGCGGGGAGACCCAGTACTTC.

This chain connects TRBV29-1 to TRBJ1-1, with D perhaps matching TRBD1 (5 bases). With 4 bases removed from V and 5 bases from J, the gap between germline ends came to 11 bases. There are 12 residues in the CDR3. The V gene's germline CDR1 is SQVTM and CDR2 ANQGSEA. Here the CDR3 reads CSVASGRTEAFF. As DNA, the CDR3 is TGCAGCGTTGCCTCAGGGCGGACTGAAGCTTTCTTT.

This chain uses TRBV5-4 with TRBJ2-5, with 8 bases matching TRBD1. CDR3 length: 17 residues. V was pared by 0 bases and J by 1 base, with 8 bases of the junction left unmatched. Looked up from germline, CDR1 is SGHNT and CDR2 is YYREEE (reference sequence). The CDR3 DNA sequence: TGTGCCAGCAGCTTGGCCTCAACAGGGGGATTCCAAGAGACCCAGTACTTC. As protein: CASSLASTGGFQETQYF. The entire variable domain, with the rest obtained from reference TRBV5-4 and TRBJ2-5, is as follows: ETGVTQSPTHLIKTRGQQVTLRCSSQSGHNTVSWYQQALGQGPQFIFQYYREEENGRGNFPPRFSGLQFPNYSSELNVNALELDDSALYLCASSLASTGGFQETQYFGPGTRLLVL.

The rearrangement joins TRBV5-6 to TRBJ1-6; TRBD1 matches 9 bases. This CDR3 comprises 15 residues. Germline V lookup: CDR1 SGHDT, CDR2 YYEEEE. V gave up 0 bases and J gave up 6 bases; unmatched junction bases: 1. This CDR3 is CASSLGTGANSPLHF. Written as DNA, the CDR3 is TGTGCCAGCAGCTTGGGGACAGGGGCTAATTCACCCCTCCACTTT.

This rearrangement joins TRBV18 to TRBJ1-6; 12 nucleotides line up with TRBD1. Germline V gene data show CDR1 as KGHSH and CDR2 as LQKENI. This CDR3 has 18 residues. V lost 2 bases, J lost 2 bases, and 4 bases stayed unmatched. As DNA, the CDR3 is TGTGCCAGCTCACCAATGGGACAGGGGGCCACCTATAATTCACCCCTCCACTTT. Translation: CASSPMGQGATYNSPLHF.

This chain joins TRBV5-1 and TRBJ2-7, with a tentative D call TRBD1 (6 bases). CDR3 length equals 13 residues. Trimming removed 4 bases from V and 3 bases from J, with 11 bases in between. Germline V lookup: CDR1 SGHRS, CDR2 YFSETQ. The CDR3 DNA reads as TGCGCCAGCAGCCTAAGGACAGACTACGAGCAGTACTTC. It codes for CASSLRTDYEQYF.

This clone was observed a handful of times. The rearrangement links TRBV2 to TRBJ1-6; D call uncertain. Germline CDR1 and CDR2: SNHLY and FYNNEI. V was cut by 7 bases and J by 0 bases, with 10 bases left in between. The CDR3 extends over 15 amino acids. CDR3 in DNA: TGTGCCAGCATTTTACAGAGCTCCTATAATTCACCCCTCCACTTT. Protein: CASILQSSYNSPLHF.